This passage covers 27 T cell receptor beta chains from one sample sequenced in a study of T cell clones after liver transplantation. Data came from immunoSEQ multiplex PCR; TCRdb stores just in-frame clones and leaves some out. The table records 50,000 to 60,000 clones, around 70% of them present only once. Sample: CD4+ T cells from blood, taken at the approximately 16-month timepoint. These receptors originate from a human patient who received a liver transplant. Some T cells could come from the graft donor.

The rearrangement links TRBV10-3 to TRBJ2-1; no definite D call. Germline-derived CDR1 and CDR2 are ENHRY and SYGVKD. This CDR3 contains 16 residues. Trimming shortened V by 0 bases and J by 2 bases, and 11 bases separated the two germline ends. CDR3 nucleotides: TGTGCCATCAGTGAGTCGCTCGAGATAACCTACAATGAGCAGTTCTTC. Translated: CAISESLEITYNEQFF.

CDR3 in amino acids: CARGKGRFPPGV. In DNA, the CDR3 is TGTGCCAGAGGAAAGGGGAGATTTCCCCCGGGCGTC. This chain uses TRBV19 with TRBJ2-7; tentatively, D is TRBD1 or TRBD2 (5 bases each). This CDR3 comprises 12 residues. Germline V gives CDR1 LNHDA, CDR2 SQIVND (reference sequence).

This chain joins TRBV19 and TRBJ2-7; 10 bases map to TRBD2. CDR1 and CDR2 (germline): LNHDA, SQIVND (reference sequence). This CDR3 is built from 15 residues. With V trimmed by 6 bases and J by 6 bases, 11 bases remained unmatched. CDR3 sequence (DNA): TGTGCCAGTAGATCGAGCGGGGGGGCCTCACGCGAGCAGTACTTC. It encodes CASRSSGGASREQYF.

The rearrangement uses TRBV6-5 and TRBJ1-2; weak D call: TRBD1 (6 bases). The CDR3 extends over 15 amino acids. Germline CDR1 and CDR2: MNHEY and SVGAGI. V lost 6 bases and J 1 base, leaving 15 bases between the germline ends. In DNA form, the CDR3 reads TGTGCCAGCAGCCTCAGACAGGATAGTAACTATGGCTACACCTTC. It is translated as CASSLRQDSNYGYTF.

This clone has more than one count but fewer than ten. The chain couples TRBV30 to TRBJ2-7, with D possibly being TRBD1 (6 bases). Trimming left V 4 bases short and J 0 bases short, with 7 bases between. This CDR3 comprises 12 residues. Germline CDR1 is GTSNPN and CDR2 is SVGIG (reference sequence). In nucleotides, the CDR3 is TGTGCCTGGATGGACAGCTCCTACGAGCAGTACTTC. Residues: CAWMDSSYEQYF.

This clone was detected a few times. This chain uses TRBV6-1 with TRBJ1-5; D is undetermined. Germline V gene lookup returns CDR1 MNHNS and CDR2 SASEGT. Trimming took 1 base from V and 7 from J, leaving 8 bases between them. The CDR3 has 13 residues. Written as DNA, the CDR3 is TGTGCCAGCAGTGAAGGTGTGGGGCAGCCCCAGCATTTT. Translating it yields CASSEGVGQPQHF.

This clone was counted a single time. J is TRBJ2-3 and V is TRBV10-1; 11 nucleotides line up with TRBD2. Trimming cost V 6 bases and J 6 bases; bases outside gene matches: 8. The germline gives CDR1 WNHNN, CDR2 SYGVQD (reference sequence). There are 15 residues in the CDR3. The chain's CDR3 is CASSQGLAEGDTQYF. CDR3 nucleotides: TGCGCCAGCAGCCAGGGACTAGCGGAGGGGGATACGCAGTATTTT.

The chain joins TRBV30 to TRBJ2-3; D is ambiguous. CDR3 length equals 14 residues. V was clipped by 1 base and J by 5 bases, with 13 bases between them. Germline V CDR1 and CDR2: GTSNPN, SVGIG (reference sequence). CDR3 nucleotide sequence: TGTGCCTGGAGTGGGACCCCCATGAGAGATACGCAGTATTTT. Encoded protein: CAWSGTPMRDTQYF.

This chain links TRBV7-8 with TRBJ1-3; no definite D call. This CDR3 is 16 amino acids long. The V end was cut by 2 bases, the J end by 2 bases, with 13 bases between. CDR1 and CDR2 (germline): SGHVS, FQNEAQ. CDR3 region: CASSLPLRTAGNTIYF. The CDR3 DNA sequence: TGTGCCAGCAGCTTACCTCTTCGGACGGCTGGAAACACCATATATTTT.

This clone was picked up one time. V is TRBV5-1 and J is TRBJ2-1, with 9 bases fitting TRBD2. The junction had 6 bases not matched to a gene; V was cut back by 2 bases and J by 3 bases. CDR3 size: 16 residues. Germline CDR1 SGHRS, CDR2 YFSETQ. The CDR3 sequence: CASSFPGTSNYNEQFF. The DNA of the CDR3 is TGCGCCAGCAGCTTCCCCGGGACTAGCAACTACAATGAGCAGTTCTTC. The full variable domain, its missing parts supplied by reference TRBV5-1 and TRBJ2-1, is KAGVTQTPRYLIKTRGQQVTLSCSPISGHRSVSWYQQTPGQGLQFLFEYFSETQRNKGNFPGRFSGRQFSNSRSEMNVSTLELGDSALYLCASSFPGTSNYNEQFFGPGTRLTVL.

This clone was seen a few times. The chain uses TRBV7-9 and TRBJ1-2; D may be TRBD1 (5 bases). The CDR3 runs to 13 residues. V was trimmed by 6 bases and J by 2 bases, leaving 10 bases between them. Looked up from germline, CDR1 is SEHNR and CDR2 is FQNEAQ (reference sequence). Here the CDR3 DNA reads TGTGCCAGCAGTGGGTGGGACAACTATGGCTACACCTTC. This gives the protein CASSGWDNYGYTF.

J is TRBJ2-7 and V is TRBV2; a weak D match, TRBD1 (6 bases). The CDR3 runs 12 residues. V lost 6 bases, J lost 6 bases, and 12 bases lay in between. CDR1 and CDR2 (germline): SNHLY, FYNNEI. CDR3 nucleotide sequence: TGTGCCAGCAGCCAACAGGGCCGCGAGCAGTACGTC. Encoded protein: CASSQQGREQYV.

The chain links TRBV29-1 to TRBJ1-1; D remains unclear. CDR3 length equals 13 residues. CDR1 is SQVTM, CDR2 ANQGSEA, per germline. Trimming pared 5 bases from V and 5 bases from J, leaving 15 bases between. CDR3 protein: CSVNGLMATEAFF. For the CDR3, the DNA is TGCAGCGTTAATGGCCTCATGGCAACTGAAGCTTTCTTT. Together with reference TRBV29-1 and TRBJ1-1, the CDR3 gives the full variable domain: SAVISQKPSRDICQRGTSLTIQCQVDSQVTMMFWYRQQPGQSLTLIATANQGSEATYESGFVIDKFPISRPNLTFSTLTVSNMSPEDSSIYLCSVNGLMATEAFFGQGTRLTVV.

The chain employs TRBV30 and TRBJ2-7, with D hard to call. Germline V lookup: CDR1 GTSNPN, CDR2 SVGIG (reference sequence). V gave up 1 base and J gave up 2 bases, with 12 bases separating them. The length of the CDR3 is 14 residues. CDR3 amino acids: CAWSDMKWPYEQYV. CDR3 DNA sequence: TGTGCCTGGAGTGATATGAAGTGGCCCTACGAGCAGTACGTC.

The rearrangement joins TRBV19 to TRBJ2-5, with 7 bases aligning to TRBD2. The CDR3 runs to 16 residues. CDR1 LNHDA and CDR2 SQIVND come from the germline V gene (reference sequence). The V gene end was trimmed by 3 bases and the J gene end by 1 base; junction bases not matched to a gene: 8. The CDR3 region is CASSIVAGLPQETQYF. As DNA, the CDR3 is TGTGCCAGTAGTATCGTGGCGGGACTACCCCAAGAGACCCAGTACTTC.

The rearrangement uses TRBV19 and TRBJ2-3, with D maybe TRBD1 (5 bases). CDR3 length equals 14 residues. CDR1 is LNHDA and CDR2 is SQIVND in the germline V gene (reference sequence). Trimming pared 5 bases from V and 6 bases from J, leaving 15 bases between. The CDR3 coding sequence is TGTGCCAGTAGTGGGGCCCAGAGACGGGATACGCAGTATTTT. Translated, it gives CASSGAQRRDTQYF.

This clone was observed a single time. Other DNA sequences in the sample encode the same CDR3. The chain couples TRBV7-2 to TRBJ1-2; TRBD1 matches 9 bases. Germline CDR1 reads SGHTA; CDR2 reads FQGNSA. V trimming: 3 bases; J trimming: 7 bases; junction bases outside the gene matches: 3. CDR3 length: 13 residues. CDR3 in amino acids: CASSLGQGIGYTF. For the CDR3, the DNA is TGTGCCAGCAGCTTGGGACAGGGTATTGGCTACACCTTC.

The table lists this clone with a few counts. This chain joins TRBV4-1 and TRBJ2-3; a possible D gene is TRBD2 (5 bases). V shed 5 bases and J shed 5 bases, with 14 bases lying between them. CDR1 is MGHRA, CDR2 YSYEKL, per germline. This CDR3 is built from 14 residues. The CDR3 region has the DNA TGCGCCAGCAGCGATGCGGGCTCCTTAGATACGCAGTATTTT. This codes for CASSDAGSLDTQYF.

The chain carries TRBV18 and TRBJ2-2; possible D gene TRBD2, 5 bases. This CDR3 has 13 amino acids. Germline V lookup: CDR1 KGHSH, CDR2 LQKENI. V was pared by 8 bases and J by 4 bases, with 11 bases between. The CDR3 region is CASQLGSTGELFF. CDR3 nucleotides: TGTGCCAGCCAGCTAGGGAGCACCGGGGAGCTGTTTTTT. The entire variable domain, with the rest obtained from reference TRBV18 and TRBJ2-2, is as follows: NAGVMQNPRHLVRRRGQEARLRCSPMKGHSHVYWYRQLPEEGLKFMVYLQKENIIDESGMPKERFSAEFPKEGPSILRIQQVVRGDSAAYFCASQLGSTGELFFGEGSRLTVL.

CDR3 coding DNA: TGTGCCAGCAGCCTTGAGTCTGGCTACACCTTC. This encodes CASSLESGYTF. V usage is TRBV4-2 and J usage is TRBJ1-2; D is uncertain. Between the trimmed V and J ends, which lost 4 bases and 7 bases, there was a span of 7 bases. Germline CDR1 and CDR2: LGHNA and YNFKEQ. The CDR3 is 11 residues long.

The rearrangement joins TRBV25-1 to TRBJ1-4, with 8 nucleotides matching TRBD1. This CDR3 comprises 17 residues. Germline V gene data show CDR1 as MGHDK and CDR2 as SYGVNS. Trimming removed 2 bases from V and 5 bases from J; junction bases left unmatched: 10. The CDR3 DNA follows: TGTGCCAGCAGTGAACCCGGACAGGGTCGGACGAATGAAAAACTGTTTTTT. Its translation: CASSEPGQGRTNEKLFF.

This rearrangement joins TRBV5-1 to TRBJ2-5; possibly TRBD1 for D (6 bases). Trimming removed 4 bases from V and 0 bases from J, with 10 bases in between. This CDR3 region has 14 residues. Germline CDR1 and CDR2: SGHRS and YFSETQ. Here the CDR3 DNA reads TGCGCCAGCAGCGTACAGGGTAACCAAGAGACCCAGTACTTC. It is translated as CASSVQGNQETQYF.

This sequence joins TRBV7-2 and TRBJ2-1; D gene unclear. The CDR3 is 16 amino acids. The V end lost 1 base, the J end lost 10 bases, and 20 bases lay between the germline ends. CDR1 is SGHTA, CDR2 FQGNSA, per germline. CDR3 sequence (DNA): TGTGCCAGCAGCTTAGTTGGTGGGTCGGTCCGAGAGGAGCAGTTCTTC. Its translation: CASSLVGGSVREEQFF.

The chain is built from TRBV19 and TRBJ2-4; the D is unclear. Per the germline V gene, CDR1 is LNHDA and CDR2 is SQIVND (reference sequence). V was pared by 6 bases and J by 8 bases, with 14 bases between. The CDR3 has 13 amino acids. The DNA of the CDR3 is TGTGCCAGTAGGCCCCAGATGTCGGACATTCAGTACTTC. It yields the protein CASRPQMSDIQYF.

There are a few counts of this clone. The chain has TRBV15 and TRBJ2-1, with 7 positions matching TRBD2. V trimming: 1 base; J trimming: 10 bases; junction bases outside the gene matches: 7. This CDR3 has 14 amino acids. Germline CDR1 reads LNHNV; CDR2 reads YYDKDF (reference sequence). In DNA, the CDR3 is TGTGCCACCAGCAGAGGGCGGCTAGCGGAGGAGCAGTTCTTC. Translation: CATSRGRLAEEQFF.

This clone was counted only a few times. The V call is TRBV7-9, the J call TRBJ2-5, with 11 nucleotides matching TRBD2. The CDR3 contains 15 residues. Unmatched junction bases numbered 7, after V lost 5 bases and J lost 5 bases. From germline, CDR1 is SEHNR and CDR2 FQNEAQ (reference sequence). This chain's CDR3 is CASSRLTSGAETQYF. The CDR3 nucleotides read TGTGCCAGCAGCCGTCTGACTAGCGGGGCGGAGACCCAGTACTTC. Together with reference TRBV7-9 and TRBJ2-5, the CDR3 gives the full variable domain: DTGVSQNPRHKITKRGQNVTFRCDPISEHNRLYWYRQTLGQGPEFLTYFQNEAQLEKSRLLSDRFSAERPKGSFSTLEIQRTEQGDSAMYLCASSRLTSGAETQYFGPGTRLLVL.

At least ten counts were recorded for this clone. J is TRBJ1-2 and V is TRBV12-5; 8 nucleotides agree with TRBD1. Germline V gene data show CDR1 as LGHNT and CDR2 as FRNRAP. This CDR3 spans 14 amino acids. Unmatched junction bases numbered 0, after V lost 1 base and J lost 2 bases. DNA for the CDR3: TGTGCTAGTGGTTTGGGGACAGGGAACTATGGCTACACCTTC. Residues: CASGLGTGNYGYTF.